The 4 T cell receptor beta chains below were found in one sample sequenced in a study of blood T cell repertoires in COVID-19 (TCRdb year 2020). Libraries were constructed by the immunoSEQ multiplex PCR assay. The immuneACCESS repertoire file appears here via TCRdb, limited to in-frame rearrangements. These files lack a portion of the clones; in checked studies, under half of the deficit traces to unresolved V genes, and the cause of the others is not known. The sample table holds more than 200,000 clones, of which around 87% were seen once. Of the sample, about 1.5% is held by the ten largest clones. Sequenced input: PBMCs or T cells enriched from blood (not recorded which). All receptors come from a woman aged 45 to 65 who had recovered from COVID-19.

The chain recombines TRBV6-5 with TRBJ1-2; perhaps TRBD1 as D (6 bases). This CDR3 has 16 amino acids. With 2 bases removed from V and 7 bases from J, the gap between germline ends came to 20 bases. CDR1 and CDR2 (germline): MNHEY, SVGAGI. The CDR3 DNA reads as TGTGCCAGCAGTTACGCCGGAGCAAACAGGGTATCTGGCTACACCTTC. Protein: CASSYAGANRVSGYTF.

In its sample, this clone was seen once. The V gene is TRBV29-1, the J gene TRBJ1-3; unclear D gene. Germline CDR1 reads SQVTM; CDR2 reads ANQGSEA. V shed 6 bases and J shed 4 bases, with 13 bases lying between them. The CDR3 sequence is 13 residues long. CDR3 residues: CSVRGNGGNTIYF. The CDR3 DNA sequence: TGCAGCGTGCGAGGGAATGGGGGAAACACCATATATTTT.

This clone was picked up a small number of times. The V gene is TRBV18, the J gene TRBJ1-4; 9 bases are shared with TRBD1. The CDR3 has 15 residues. V shed 3 bases and J 8 bases; nucleotides not matched to a gene: 7. Germline loops: CDR1 KGHSH, CDR2 LQKENI. CDR3 sequence reads: CASSPGQGRREKLFF. The CDR3 nucleotides read TGTGCCAGCTCACCCGGACAGGGGAGAAGGGAAAAACTGTTTTTT.

This clone was found a few times. V and J are TRBV5-4 and TRBJ2-2, with no clear D. The V end was cut by 5 bases, the J end by 6 bases, with 14 bases between. CDR1 is SGHNT and CDR2 is YYREEE in the germline V gene (reference sequence). CDR3 length: 14 amino acids. The CDR3 DNA sequence: TGTGCCAGCAGGATGGGCGTGTCGGCCGGGGAGCTGTTTTTT. Protein product: CASRMGVSAGELFF. Together with reference TRBV5-4 and TRBJ2-2, the CDR3 gives the full variable domain: ETGVTQSPTHLIKTRGQQVTLRCSSQSGHNTVSWYQQALGQGPQFIFQYYREEENGRGNFPPRFSGLQFPNYSSELNVNALELDDSALYLCASRMGVSAGELFFGEGSRLTVL.